This is a list of T cell receptor beta chains from one sample in a study of blood T cells in healthy people across ages. TCRdb re-called the 5' RACE reads with MiXCR, one entry per CDR3 protein. Found here are nearly 1 million distinct CDR3 sequences, roughly 51% of them singletons; the top ten hold roughly 23%. The source material was blood. These receptors were taken from a woman aged 55-70 years in good health. The CDR3 runs from the conserved cysteine through the conserved F or W.

TRBV10-3 | CAISIEQTNEQFF
TRBV28 | CASSTRGGYGYTF
TRBV7-2 | CASSLTAVTNEKLFF
TRBV4-3 | CASSPDTGRGNEQFF
TRBV12-3/TRBV12-4 | CASSLGGPLYEQYF
TRBV4-1 | CASSQSQFGGRQPQHF
TRBV29-1 | CSVERVSYNEQFF
TRBV4-1 | CASSQPPSDTQYF
TRBV21-1 | CANHRGLAGFREQYF
TRBV3-1 | CASSRDLAGEQYF
TRBV29-1 | CSVDKPTSTDTQYF
TRBV6-6 | CASKVAGVNYEQYF
TRBV7-6 | CASSSLRGTETQYF
TRBV6-1 | CASSKWRTPISSGANALTF
TRBV29-1 | CSVDQREKPGELFF
TRBV2 | CASGQGPTRTDTQYF
TRBV6-6 | CASSRLLHEQFF
TRBV12-3/TRBV12-4 | CASSGHDTQYF
TRBV28 | CASSLLVQDYGYTF
TRBV6-2/TRBV6-3 | CASSYSGAGGPQYF
TRBV5-1 | CASSLEGGVDTDTQYF
TRBV12-3/TRBV12-4 | CASSLAKQETQYF
TRBV6-5 | CASTKGDSSYEQYF
TRBV5-6 | CASSLLGFGGRAGGANVLTF
TRBV4-1 | CASSQDNREKLFF
TRBV7-8 | CASSGPAGVKLAKNIQYF
TRBV15 | CATSRDDVRTEAFF
TRBV7-2 | CASSSRSGIYEQYF
TRBV5-1 | CASSLGQGLGRETQYF
TRBV2 | CASTSITDRYF
TRBV4-1 | CASSQDQGAQPQHF
TRBV19 | CASSIYGQGVKTQYF
TRBV28 | CASSKRTGGGYDYTF
TRBV30 | CAWNQGQGYEQYF
TRBV29-1 | CSVGGPGNEQFF
TRBV4-2 | CAGSQDRDSSYEQYF
TRBV5-1 | CASSPSLAVYNEQFF
TRBV7-2 | CASSLVGRGNEQFF
TRBV20-1 | CSAKDRGSYEQYF
TRBV9 | CASSVRDRGHEQYF
TRBV12-3/TRBV12-4 | CASKPGTTQETQYF
TRBV3-1 | CASSQPGQGPAGGYTF
TRBV11-3 | CASSEGLFQRAFF
TRBV7-8 | CASSFRPPGTRGTQYF
TRBV28 | CASSITTPRQGFMEEQYF
TRBV21-1 | CASSKDPNEQYF
TRBV6-1 | CASSDPPAGTDSQYF
TRBV12-3/TRBV12-4 | CASSPWATMNTEAFF
TRBV10-3 | CAISLMSPSRLLNTEAFF
TRBV12-3/TRBV12-4 | CASSLRNFGAGRYGYTF
TRBV11-2 | CASSSLAGNNNEQFF
TRBV20-1 | CSAITTSGGAETQYF
TRBV20-1 | CSARQGTLYGQFF
TRBV20-1 | CSARGGTSAHEQYF
TRBV5-5 | CASSLTGLKTEAFF
TRBV28 | CASSLLVPGTGGSYNEQFF
TRBV12-3/TRBV12-4 | CASSLYRAGEQYF
TRBV12-3/TRBV12-4 | CASSPDRDESSYEQYF
TRBV14 | CASSQVDLGYEQYF
TRBV15 | CATSREYGGQGNEKLFF